This T cell receptor (beta chain) is from a study of blood T cells in healthy people across ages. The study's findings and limits: TCR beta diversity was tightly associated with the proportion of naive T cells.

Each donor's blood draw was approximately 10 milliliters of peripheral blood. Each sample used at least 6 million PBMCs. Samples each had at least 5 micrograms of total RNA extracted. The CDR3 is made up of 14 amino acids. For the second PCR, which ran for about 7 to 11 cycles, a sample-barcoded 5' primer and a J-beta primer mix were used. TCRdb reanalysed the 5' RACE reads using MiXCR and keeps one entry per CDR3 protein. Of 380,000 or so distinct CDR3 sequences listed, more than 45% were seen once; the top ten hold 45% to 65%. As regards this clonotype: Its antigen is unknown.

The sequence was collected from a man in his sixties in good health. V and J are TRBV12-3 or TRBV12-4 and TRBJ2-5; D possibly uses TRBD1 or TRBD2 (5 bases each). The J call may be faulty, since TRBJ2-7 better matches the DNA end. Sequencing was done on a sample of blood. This chain's CDR3 is CASSLWGPSYEQYF. The CDR3, as DNA: TGTGCCAGCAGTTTATGGGGACCCTCCTACGAGCAGTACTTC.